This TCR beta chain comes out of a study of blood T cell repertoires in COVID-19. Turning to the study itself: Both acute and convalescent COVID-19 samples were obtained from the United States, Italy and Spain.

The V end was cut by 0 bases, the J end by 4 bases, with 6 bases between. This CDR3 contains 14 residues. CDR1 SEHNR and CDR2 FQNEAQ come from the germline V gene (reference sequence). Original data processing: Nucleated cell counts were estimated from reference gene primer amplification. Sequencing used immunoSEQ multiplex PCR; TCRdb keeps in-frame clones, though not all of them. Clone size and the V and J calls come from that table; the DNA yielded D and trimming. This table holds 250,000 to 300,000 clones, 70% to 90% found once. The sequence derives from a man between 60 and 75 years old who had recovered from COVID-19. This chain uses TRBV7-9 with TRBJ2-2, with D uncertain. Sample: peripheral blood. CDR3 region: CASSLASGTGELFF. The CDR3 region has the DNA TGTGCCAGCAGCTTAGCGTCCGGCACCGGGGAGCTGTTTTTT.